This T cell receptor beta chain was profiled in a study of blood T cell repertoires in COVID-19. Study overall: Spain, Italy and the United States supplied samples that represented acute and convalescent COVID-19.

Germline V lookup: CDR1 SEHNR, CDR2 FQNEAQ (reference sequence). Unmatched junction bases numbered 7, after V lost 5 bases and J lost 6 bases. The CDR3 loop spans 15 amino acids. The protocol was immunoSEQ multiplex PCR, while the TCRdb copy is restricted to in-frame clones and leaves out a portion. Among over 350,000 clones listed, approximately 90% were seen once. The receptor was isolated from a woman in her forties or fifties who had recovered from COVID-19. The chain has TRBV7-9 and TRBJ1-2; 12 positions match TRBD1. The sample consisted of PBMCs or T cells enriched from blood (not recorded which). In nucleotides, the CDR3 is TGTGCCAGCAGCGTTGGGACAGGGGGCCTAGATGGCTACACCTTC. Protein product: CASSVGTGGLDGYTF.